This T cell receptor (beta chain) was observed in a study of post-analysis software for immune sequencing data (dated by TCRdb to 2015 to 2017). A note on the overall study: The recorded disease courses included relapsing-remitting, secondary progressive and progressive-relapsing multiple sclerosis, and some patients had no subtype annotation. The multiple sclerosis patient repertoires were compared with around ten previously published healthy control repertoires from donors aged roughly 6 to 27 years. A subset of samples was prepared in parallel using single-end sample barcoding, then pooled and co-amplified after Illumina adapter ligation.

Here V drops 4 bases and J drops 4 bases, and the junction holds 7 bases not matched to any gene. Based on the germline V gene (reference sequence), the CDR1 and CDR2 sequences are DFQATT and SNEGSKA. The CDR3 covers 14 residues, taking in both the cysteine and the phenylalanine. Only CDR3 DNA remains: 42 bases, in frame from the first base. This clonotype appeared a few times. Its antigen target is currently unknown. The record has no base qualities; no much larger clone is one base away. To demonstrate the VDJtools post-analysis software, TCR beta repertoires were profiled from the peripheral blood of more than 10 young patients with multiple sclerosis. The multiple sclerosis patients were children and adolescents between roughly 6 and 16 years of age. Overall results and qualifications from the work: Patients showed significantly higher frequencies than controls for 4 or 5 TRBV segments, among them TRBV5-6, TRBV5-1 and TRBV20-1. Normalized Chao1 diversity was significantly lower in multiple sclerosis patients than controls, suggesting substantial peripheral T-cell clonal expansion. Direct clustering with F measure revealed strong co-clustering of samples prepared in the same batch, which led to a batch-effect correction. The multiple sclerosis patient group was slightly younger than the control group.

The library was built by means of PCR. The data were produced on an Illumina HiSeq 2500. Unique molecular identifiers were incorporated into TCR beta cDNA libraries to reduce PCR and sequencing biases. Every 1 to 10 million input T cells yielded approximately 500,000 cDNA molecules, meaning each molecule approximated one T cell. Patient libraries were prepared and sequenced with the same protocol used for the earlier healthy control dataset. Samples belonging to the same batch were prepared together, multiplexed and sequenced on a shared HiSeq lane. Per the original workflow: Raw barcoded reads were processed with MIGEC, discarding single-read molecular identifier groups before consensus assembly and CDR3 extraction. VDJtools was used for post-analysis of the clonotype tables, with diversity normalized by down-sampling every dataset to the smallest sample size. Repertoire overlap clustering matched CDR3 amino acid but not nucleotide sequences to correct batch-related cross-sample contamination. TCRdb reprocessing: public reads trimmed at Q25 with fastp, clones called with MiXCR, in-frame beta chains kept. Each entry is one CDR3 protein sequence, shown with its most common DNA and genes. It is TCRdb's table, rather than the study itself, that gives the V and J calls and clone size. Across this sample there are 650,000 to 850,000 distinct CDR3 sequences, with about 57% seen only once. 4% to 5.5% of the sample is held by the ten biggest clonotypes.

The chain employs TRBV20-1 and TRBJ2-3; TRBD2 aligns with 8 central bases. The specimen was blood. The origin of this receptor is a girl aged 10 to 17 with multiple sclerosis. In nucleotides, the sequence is TGCAGTGCTACCCCCGGGGGGGCCCCAGATACGCAGTATTTT. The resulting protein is CSATPGGAPDTQYF.